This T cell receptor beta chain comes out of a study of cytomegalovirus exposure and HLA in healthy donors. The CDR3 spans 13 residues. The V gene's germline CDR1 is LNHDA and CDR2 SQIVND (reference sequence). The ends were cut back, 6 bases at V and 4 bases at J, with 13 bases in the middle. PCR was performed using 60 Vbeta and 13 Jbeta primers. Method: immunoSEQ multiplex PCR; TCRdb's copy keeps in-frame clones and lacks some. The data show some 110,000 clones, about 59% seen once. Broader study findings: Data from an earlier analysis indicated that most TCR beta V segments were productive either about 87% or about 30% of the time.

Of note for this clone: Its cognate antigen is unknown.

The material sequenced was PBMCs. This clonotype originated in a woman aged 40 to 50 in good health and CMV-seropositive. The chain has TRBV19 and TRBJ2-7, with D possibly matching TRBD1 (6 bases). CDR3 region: CASRLTGLYEQYF. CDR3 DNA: TGTGCCAGTAGACTAACAGGGTTATACGAGCAGTACTTC.